These T cell receptor beta chains were read from a single sample in a study of blood T cells in healthy people across ages. Each CDR3 protein gets one entry after TCRdb re-called the 5' RACE reads with MiXCR. The sample has around 1.5 million distinct CDR3 sequences, approximately 42% seen once. The sequenced material came from blood. The receptor source for this set is a woman between 18 and 29 years old in good health. CDR3s include the opening cysteine and the closing phenylalanine or tryptophan. Fields, in order: J gene, clone size, D gene, V gene, CDR3 DNA, CDR3 protein. D genes are given only for firm matches. A row's size may be missing; if present it is once, few, many or a size class.

>TRBJ2-1|few|NA|TRBV7-9
TGTGCCAGCAGCTTAGAGATGGTCAATGAGCAGTTCTTC
CASSLEMVNEQFF
>TRBJ1-2|NA|NA|TRBV28
TGTGCCAGCAGTTTCCGGGCGGACTGGAACTATGGCTACACCTTC
CASSFRADWNYGYTF
>TRBJ1-1|NA|NA|TRBV4-1
TGCGCCAGCAGCCATTCTGAGCGGGGAGGCACTGAAGCTTTCTTT
CASSHSERGGTEAFF
>TRBJ2-4|NA|TRBD1|TRBV6-1
TGTGCCAGCAGTGAATGGGAGGACAGGGGCCCAATTCAGTACTTC
CASSEWEDRGPIQYF
>TRBJ2-1|few|NA|TRBV29-1
TGCAGCGTTCCAGGGTTCGGCCTATACAATGAGCAGTTCTTC
CSVPGFGLYNEQFF
>TRBJ2-5|NA|NA|TRBV21-1
TGTGCCAGCAGCACTAAAACCCTTTTTTTCGAGACCCAGTACTTC
CASSTKTLFFETQYF
>TRBJ2-1|NA|TRBD2|TRBV7-2
TGTGCCAGCAGCCCTGGGACTAGCGTTTCCTACAATGAGCAGTTCTTC
CASSPGTSVSYNEQFF
>TRBJ2-2|NA|TRBD2|TRBV7-2
TGTGCCAGCAGCTTCGGACTAGCGGCCACCGGGGAGCTGTTTTTT
CASSFGLAATGELFF
>TRBJ2-7|NA|NA|TRBV7-2
TGTGCCAGCAGCTTAATCCCAGGGGAAGGTGGCGAGCAGTACTTC
CASSLIPGEGGEQYF
>TRBJ1-1|NA|NA|TRBV20-1
TGCAGTGCTAAGAGAGGGGACGGCACTGAAGCTTTCTTT
CSAKRGDGTEAFF
>TRBJ1-1|NA|NA|TRBV3-1
TGTGCCAGCAGCCAAGATTTTTCCGAAGCTTTCTTT
CASSQDFSEAFF
>TRBJ1-1|NA|NA|TRBV6-5
TGTGCCAGCAGTCCCCCCGGTCATAGCGCTTTCTTT
CASSPPGHSAFF
>TRBJ2-4|NA|TRBD2|TRBV12-3/TRBV12-4
TGTGCCAGCAGTCCCCTAGCGGGAAAGGGACAAAACATTCAGTACTTC
CASSPLAGKGQNIQYF
>TRBJ2-3|NA|TRBD1|TRBV14
TGTGCCAGCAGCCGTCACCTGGGGCAGGGGGCAGATACGCAGTATTTT
CASSRHLGQGADTQYF
>TRBJ1-1|NA|NA|TRBV3-1
TGTGCCAGCAGCCAAGATTGGGCTGGGGTTGAGAACACTGAAGCTTTCTTT
CASSQDWAGVENTEAFF
>TRBJ2-1|NA|NA|TRBV7-2
TGTGCCAGCAGCCGACTAGTCAATGAGCAGTTCTTC
CASSRLVNEQFF
>TRBJ2-7|few|NA|TRBV25-1
TGTGCCAGCAGTGAATCTCCTACGGGGTTAGGGGAGCAGTACTTC
CASSESPTGLGEQYF
>TRBJ2-7|once|NA|TRBV7-8
TGTGCCAGCAGCTCGCGTGCCGGGAGAAGCTACAATGAGCAGTACTTC
CASSSRAGRSYNEQYF
>TRBJ2-2|NA|NA|TRBV2
TGTGCCAGCATTCCAAGTAACACCGGGGAGCTGTTTTTT
CASIPSNTGELFF
>TRBJ1-4|many|NA|TRBV10-3
TGTGCCATCCGGGACGGAGCAACTAATGAAAAACTGTTTTTT
CAIRDGATNEKLFF
>TRBJ2-5|few|TRBD2|TRBV5-1
TGCGCCAGCAGCTCCTTAGCGGGAGTTCGGGAGACCCAGTACTTC
CASSSLAGVRETQYF
>TRBJ2-3|NA|NA|TRBV21-1
TGTGCCAGCAGCAAAGACTACAGGGGTTTAGGGACAGATACGCAGTATTTT
CASSKDYRGLGTDTQYF
>TRBJ2-3|few|NA|TRBV7-2
TGTGCCAGCAGCTTGGGGGCTAGCGGAAATACGCAGTATTTT
CASSLGASGNTQYF
>TRBJ1-2|NA|TRBD1|TRBV5-1
TGCGCCAGCAGCTTTAACAGGGGGCCTGGCTATGGCTACACCTTC
CASSFNRGPGYGYTF
>TRBJ2-3|few|NA|TRBV2
TGTGCCAGCAACGCAGGGTCAGGTACGCAGTATTTT
CASNAGSGTQYF
>TRBJ1-5|NA|NA|TRBV20-1
TGCAGTGCTAGATCACAGGGAGACTATAGCAATCAGCCCCAGCATTTT
CSARSQGDYSNQPQHF
>TRBJ1-1|few|TRBD1|TRBV20-1
TGCAGTGCTATCGTCCCAGGGGGGACTGAAGCTTTCTTT
CSAIVPGGTEAFF
>TRBJ1-2|few|TRBD1|TRBV12-3/TRBV12-4
TGTGCCAGCAGTGGACGCCGGGACAGCGTCTATGGCTACACCTTC
CASSGRRDSVYGYTF
>TRBJ2-3|NA|TRBD2|TRBV6-2/TRBV6-3
TGTGCCAGCAGTCCTATAGCGGGGGGCGTCCCCACAGATACGCAGTATTTT
CASSPIAGGVPTDTQYF
>TRBJ2-1|few|NA|TRBV2
TGTGCCATACCCCTACCAACGGGCGGGACCTACAATGAGCAGTTCTTC
CAIPLPTGGTYNEQFF
>TRBJ2-3|few|TRBD2|TRBV6-5
TGTGCCAGCAGTTACCGGGGTAGCGGGAGTCGCACAGATACGCAGTATTTT
CASSYRGSGSRTDTQYF
>TRBJ2-1|NA|NA|TRBV5-6
TGTGCCAGCAGCCAATGGACTCCTATCTTCTACAATGAGCAGTTCTTC
CASSQWTPIFYNEQFF
>TRBJ2-7|many|TRBD1|TRBV20-1
TGCAGTTCAAAGGGGGCTACCGTTTACGAGCAGTACTTC
CSSKGATVYEQYF
>TRBJ1-6|NA|NA|TRBV6-1
TGTGCCAGCAGTGAATACTACGGGGCACCCCTCCACTTT
CASSEYYGAPLHF
>TRBJ2-4|NA|NA|TRBV15
TGTGCCACCAGCAGACCAAGAATAGCCAAGAACATTCAGTACTTC
CATSRPRIAKNIQYF
>TRBJ2-3|few|TRBD1|TRBV7-9
TGTGCCAGCAGCCCGACAGGGAATGAAGATACGCAGTATTTT
CASSPTGNEDTQYF
>TRBJ2-2|few|NA|TRBV12-3/TRBV12-4
TGTGCCAGCAGTTTAGATGGGATCAGAACCGGGGAGCTGTTTTTT
CASSLDGIRTGELFF
>TRBJ2-7|NA|NA|TRBV28
TGTGCCAGCAGTCCTGCGACAGGTTCCTACGAGCAGTACTTC
CASSPATGSYEQYF
>TRBJ1-4|few|NA|TRBV2
TGTGCCAGCAGTGAATCGCCTGGAGAGGATGAAAAACTGTTTTTT
CASSESPGEDEKLFF
>TRBJ1-5|NA|NA|TRBV20-1
TGCAGTGCTAGGGAAGGGACGGCTCAGCCCCAGCATTTT
CSAREGTAQPQHF
>TRBJ2-7|NA|TRBD2|TRBV9
TGTGCCAGCAGCGTAGGTTTACGCGGGAGGGACTACAATGAGCAGTACTTC
CASSVGLRGRDYNEQYF
>TRBJ1-2|NA|NA|TRBV7-9
TGTGCCAGCAGCCATGCAGGATACTATGGCTACACCTTC
CASSHAGYYGYTF
>TRBJ2-1|NA|NA|TRBV27
TGTGCCAGCAGTTTAAGGGAAGCGAATGAGCAGTTCTTC
CASSLREANEQFF
>TRBJ1-1|few|NA|TRBV29-1
TGCAGCGTTGAAGAGTCAGGGTGGACTGAAGCTTTCTTT
CSVEESGWTEAFF
>TRBJ2-3|few|NA|TRBV4-2
TGTGCCAGCAGCCCCACCGAGAGTAGCACAGATACGCAGTATTTT
CASSPTESSTDTQYF
>TRBJ2-1|NA|NA|TRBV13
TGTGCCAGCAGCTCCTTCAAGAACGAGCAGTTCTTC
CASSSFKNEQFF
>TRBJ2-5|NA|NA|TRBV2
TGTGCCAGCAGTGAAGGAGCAGGGAAGCAGTACTTC
CASSEGAGKQYF
>TRBJ2-6|once|NA|TRBV20-1
TGCAGTGCTAGAGATACCCCTGGGGCCAACGTCCTGACTTTC
CSARDTPGANVLTF
>TRBJ2-1|NA|NA|TRBV7-8
TGTGCCAGCAGCTTAGCGGGCTCCGGGGCGGGCAATGAGCAGTTCTTC
CASSLAGSGAGNEQFF
>TRBJ2-1|few|NA|TRBV29-1
TGCAGCTACATTGAAGGGGTTCAGGTTTCCTACAATGAGCAGTTCTTC
CSYIEGVQVSYNEQFF
>TRBJ2-4|NA|NA|TRBV29-1
TGCAGCGTTGAGGTCAGAGCTTTAGCCAAAAACATTCAGTACTTC
CSVEVRALAKNIQYF
>TRBJ1-6|few|NA|TRBV5-1
TGCGCCAGCAGCTTGGACCAGGAAAGCTCCTATAATTCACCCCTCCACTTT
CASSLDQESSYNSPLHF
>TRBJ2-3|many|TRBD2|TRBV7-6
TGTGCCAGCAGCTTAGCTGGCAAGCGGGGTACAGATACGCAGTATTTT
CASSLAGKRGTDTQYF